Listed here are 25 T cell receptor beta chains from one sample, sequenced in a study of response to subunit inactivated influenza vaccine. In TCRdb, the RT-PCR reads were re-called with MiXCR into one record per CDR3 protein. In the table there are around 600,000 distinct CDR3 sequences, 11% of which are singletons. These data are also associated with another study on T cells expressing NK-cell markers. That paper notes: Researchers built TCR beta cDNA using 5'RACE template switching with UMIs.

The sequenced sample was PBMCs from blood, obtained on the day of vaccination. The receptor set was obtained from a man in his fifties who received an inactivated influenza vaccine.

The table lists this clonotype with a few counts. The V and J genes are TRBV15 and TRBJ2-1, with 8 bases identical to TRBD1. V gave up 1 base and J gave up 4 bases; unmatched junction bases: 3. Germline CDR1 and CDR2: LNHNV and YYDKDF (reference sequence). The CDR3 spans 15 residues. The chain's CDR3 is CATSRVRQGYNEQFF. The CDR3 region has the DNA TGTGCCACCAGCAGAGTCAGACAGGGGTACAATGAGCAGTTCTTC.

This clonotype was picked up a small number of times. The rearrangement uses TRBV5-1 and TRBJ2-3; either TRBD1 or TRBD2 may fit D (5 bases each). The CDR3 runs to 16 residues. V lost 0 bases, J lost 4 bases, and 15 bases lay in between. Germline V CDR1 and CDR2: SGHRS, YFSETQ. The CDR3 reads CASSLAGTSMADTQYF. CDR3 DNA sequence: TGCGCCAGCAGCTTGGCCGGGACCTCGATGGCAGATACGCAGTATTTT. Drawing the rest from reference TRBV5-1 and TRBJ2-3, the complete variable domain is KAGVTQTPRYLIKTRGQQVTLSCSPISGHRSVSWYQQTPGQGLQFLFEYFSETQRNKGNFPGRFSGRQFSNSRSEMNVSTLELGDSALYLCASSLAGTSMADTQYFGPGTRLTVL.

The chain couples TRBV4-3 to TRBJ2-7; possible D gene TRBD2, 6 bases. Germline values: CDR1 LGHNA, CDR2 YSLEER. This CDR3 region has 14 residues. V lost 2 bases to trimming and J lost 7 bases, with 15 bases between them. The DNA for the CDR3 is TGCGCCAGCAGCCAACTAAATCGGGAGTTTGAGCAGTACTTC. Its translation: CASSQLNREFEQYF.

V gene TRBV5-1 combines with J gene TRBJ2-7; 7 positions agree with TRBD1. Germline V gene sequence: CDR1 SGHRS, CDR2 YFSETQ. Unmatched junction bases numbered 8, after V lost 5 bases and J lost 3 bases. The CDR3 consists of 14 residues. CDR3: CASSRAGGIYEQYF. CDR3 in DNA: TGCGCCAGCAGTCGGGCAGGGGGTATCTACGAGCAGTACTTC.

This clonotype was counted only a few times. The CDR3 spells CASSKIRTSGRTNSYEQYF. DNA of the CDR3: TGTGCCAGCAGCAAAATTCGGACTAGCGGGAGGACAAACTCCTACGAGCAGTACTTC. This chain joins TRBV6-1 and TRBJ2-7; TRBD2 matches 14 bases. The CDR3 has 19 residues. Germline trimming cut 6 bases from V and 0 bases from J; bases unmatched to any gene: 13. Germline V CDR1 and CDR2: MNHNS, SASEGT.

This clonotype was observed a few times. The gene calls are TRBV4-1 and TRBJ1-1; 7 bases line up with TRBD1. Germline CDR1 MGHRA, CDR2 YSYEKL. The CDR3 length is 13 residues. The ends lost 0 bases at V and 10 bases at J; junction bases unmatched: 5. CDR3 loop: CASSQDYRGLAFF. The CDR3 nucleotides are TGCGCCAGCAGCCAAGATTATAGGGGGCTAGCTTTCTTT.

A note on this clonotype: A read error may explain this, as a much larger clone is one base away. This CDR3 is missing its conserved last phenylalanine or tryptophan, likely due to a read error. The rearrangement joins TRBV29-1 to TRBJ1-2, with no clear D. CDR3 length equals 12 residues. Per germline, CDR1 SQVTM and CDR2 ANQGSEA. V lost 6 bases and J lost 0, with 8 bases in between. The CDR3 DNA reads TGCAGCGTCGCCAGTTCTAACTATGGCTACACCATC. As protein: CSVASSNYGYTI.

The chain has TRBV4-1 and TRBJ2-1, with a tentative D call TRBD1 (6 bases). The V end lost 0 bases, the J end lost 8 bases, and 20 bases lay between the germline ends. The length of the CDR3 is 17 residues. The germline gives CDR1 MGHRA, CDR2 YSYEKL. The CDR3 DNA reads TGCGCCAGCAGCCAAGATCCTACCGGGACATTTGTAGATGAGCAGTTCTTC. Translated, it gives CASSQDPTGTFVDEQFF.

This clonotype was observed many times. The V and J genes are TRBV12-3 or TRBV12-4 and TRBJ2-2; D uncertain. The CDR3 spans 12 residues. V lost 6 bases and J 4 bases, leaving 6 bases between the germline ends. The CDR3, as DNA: TGTGCCAGCAGGAAGTCCACCGGGGAGCTGTTTTTT. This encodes CASRKSTGELFF.

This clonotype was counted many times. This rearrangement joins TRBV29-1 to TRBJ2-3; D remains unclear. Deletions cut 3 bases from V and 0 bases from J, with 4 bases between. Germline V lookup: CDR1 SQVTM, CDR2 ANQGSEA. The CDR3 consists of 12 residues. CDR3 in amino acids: CSVEKSTDTQYF. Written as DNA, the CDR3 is TGCAGCGTTGAGAAAAGCACAGATACGCAGTATTTT.

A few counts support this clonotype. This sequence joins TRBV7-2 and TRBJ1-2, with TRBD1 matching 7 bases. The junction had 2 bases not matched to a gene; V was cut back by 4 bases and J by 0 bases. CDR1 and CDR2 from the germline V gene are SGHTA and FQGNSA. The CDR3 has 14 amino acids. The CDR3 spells CASSWGQTNYGYTF. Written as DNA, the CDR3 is TGTGCCAGCAGCTGGGGACAGACTAACTATGGCTACACCTTC.

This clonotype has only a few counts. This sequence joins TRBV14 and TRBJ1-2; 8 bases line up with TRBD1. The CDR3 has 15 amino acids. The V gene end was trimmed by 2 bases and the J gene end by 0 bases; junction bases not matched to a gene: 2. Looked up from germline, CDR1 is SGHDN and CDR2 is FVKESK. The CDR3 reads CASSQQGATNYGYTF. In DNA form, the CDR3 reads TGTGCCAGCAGCCAACAGGGGGCGACTAACTATGGCTACACCTTC. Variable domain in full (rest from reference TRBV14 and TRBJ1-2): EAGVTQFPSHSVIEKGQTVTLRCDPISGHDNLYWYRRVMGKEIKFLLHFVKESKQDESGMPNNRFLAERTGGTYSTLKVQPAELEDSGVYFCASSQQGATNYGYTFGSGTRLTVV.

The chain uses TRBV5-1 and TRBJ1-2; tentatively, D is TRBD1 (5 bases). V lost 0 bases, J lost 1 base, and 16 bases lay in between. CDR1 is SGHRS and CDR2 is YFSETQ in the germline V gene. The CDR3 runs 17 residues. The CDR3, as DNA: TGCGCCAGCAGCTTGGCTGGGGCAGGAGCGGGTAACTATGGCTACACCTTC. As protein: CASSLAGAGAGNYGYTF. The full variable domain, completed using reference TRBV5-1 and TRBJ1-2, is KAGVTQTPRYLIKTRGQQVTLSCSPISGHRSVSWYQQTPGQGLQFLFEYFSETQRNKGNFPGRFSGRQFSNSRSEMNVSTLELGDSALYLCASSLAGAGAGNYGYTFGSGTRLTVV.

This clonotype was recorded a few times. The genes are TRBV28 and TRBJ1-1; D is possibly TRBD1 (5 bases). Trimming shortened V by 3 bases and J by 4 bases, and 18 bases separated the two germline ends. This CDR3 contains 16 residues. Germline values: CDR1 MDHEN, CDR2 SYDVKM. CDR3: CASSLGGKGRVTEAFF. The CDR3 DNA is TGTGCCAGCAGTTTGGGGGGAAAGGGGCGGGTCACTGAAGCTTTCTTT.

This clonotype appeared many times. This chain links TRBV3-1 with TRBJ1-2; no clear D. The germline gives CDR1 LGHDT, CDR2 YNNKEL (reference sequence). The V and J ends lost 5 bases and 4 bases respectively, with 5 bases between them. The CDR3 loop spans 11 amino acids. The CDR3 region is CASSSVYGYTF. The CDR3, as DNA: TGTGCCAGCAGCTCCGTCTATGGCTACACCTTC.

CDR3 sequence: CASSSSGQGHYNEQFF. For the CDR3, the DNA is TGTGCCAGCAGTTCCTCGGGACAGGGACACTACAATGAGCAGTTCTTC. The chain is built from TRBV28 and TRBJ2-1; TRBD1 matches 9 bases. V trimming: 4 bases; J trimming: 3 bases; junction bases outside the gene matches: 7. Germline CDR1 is MDHEN and CDR2 is SYDVKM. This CDR3 has 16 residues.

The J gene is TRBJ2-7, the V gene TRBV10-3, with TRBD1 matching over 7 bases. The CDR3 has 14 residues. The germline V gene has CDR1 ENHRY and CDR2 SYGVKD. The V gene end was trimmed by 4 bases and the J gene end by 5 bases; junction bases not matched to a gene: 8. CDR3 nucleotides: TGTGCCATCAGTGGAAACAGGGGTAGCGACGAGCAGTACTTC. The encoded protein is CAISGNRGSDEQYF.

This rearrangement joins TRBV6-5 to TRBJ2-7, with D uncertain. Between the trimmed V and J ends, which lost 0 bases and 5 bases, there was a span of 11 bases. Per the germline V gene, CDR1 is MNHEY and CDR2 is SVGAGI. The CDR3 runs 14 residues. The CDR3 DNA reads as TGTGCCAGCAGTTACTCCCAACAGCGCCACGAGCAGTACTTC. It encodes CASSYSQQRHEQYF.

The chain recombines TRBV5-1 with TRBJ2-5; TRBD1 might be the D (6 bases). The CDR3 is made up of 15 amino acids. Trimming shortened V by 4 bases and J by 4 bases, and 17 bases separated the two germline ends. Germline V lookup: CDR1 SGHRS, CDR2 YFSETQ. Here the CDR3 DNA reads TGCGCCAGCAGCCTGGAGGCCGGGACAAGAGAGACCCAGTACTTC. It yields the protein CASSLEAGTRETQYF.

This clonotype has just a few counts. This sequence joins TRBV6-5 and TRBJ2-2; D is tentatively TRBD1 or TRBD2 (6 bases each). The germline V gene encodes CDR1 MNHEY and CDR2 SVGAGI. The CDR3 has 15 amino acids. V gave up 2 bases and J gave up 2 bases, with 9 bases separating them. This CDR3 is CASSYGGRNTGELFF. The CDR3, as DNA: TGTGCCAGCAGTTACGGGGGGCGAAACACCGGGGAGCTGTTTTTT.

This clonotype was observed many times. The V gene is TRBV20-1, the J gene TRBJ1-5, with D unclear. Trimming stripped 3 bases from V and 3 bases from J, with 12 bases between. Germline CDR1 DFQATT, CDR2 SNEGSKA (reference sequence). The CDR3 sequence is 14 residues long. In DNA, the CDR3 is TGCAGTGCTAGTGGTGGGCAGATCAATCAGCCCCAGCATTTT. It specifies CSASGGQINQPQHF.

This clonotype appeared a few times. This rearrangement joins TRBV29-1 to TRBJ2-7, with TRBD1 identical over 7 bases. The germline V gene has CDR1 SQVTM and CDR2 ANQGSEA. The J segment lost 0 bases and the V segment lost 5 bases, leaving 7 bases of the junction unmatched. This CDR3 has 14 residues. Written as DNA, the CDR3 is TGCAGCGTTAAGGGGACAGAGAACTCCTACGAGCAGTACTTC. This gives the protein CSVKGTENSYEQYF.

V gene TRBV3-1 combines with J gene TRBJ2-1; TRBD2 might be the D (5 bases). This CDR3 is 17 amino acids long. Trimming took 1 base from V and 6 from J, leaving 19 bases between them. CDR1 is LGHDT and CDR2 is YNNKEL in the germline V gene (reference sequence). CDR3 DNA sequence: TGTGCCAGCAGCCAAGTACCGGACTCCGGATATTTCAATGAGCAGTTCTTC. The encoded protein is CASSQVPDSGYFNEQFF.

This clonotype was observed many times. CDR3 coding DNA: TGTGCCAGCAGCAGAGGAGGGGGGGCCAACGTCCTGACTTTC. It codes for CASSRGGGANVLTF. This sequence joins TRBV6-1 and TRBJ2-6; maybe TRBD2 (6 bases). V was clipped by 6 bases and J by 4 bases, with 10 bases between them. CDR3 length equals 14 residues. The germline V gene has CDR1 MNHNS and CDR2 SASEGT.

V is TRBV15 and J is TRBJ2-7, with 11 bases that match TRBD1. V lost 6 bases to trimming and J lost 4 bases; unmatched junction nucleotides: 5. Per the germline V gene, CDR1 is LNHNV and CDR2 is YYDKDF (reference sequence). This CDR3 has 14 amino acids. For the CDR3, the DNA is TGTGCCACCAGGAGGGACAGGGGGTTGTACGAGCAGTACTTC. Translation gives CATRRDRGLYEQYF.